A single sample gave rise to the 15 T cell receptor beta chains below, sequenced in a study of shared T cell receptors in the human thymus. Clones were sequenced by immunoSEQ multiplex PCR, and TCRdb holds only the in-frame ones, with some missing. In the table there are hundreds of thousands of clones, approximately 78% of which are singletons. These data also featured in a second study, about human thymus T cells.

Material for sequencing was thymocytes. All receptors derive from a boy under three years old with a congenital heart defect.

The chain joins TRBV5-8 to TRBJ2-2, with 11 bases that match TRBD1. Germline lookup yields CDR1 SGHTS and CDR2 YDEGEE. This CDR3 spans 18 amino acids. V shed 5 bases and J 4 bases; nucleotides not matched to a gene: 13. CDR3 nucleotide sequence: TGTGCCAGCAGGGATCTTCCGGACAGGGGGCAGGTCACCGGGGAGCTGTTTTTT. Translating gives CASRDLPDRGQVTGELFF.

The chain joins TRBV2 to TRBJ2-1, with 14 bases aligning to TRBD2. This CDR3 contains 14 residues. CDR1 is SNHLY and CDR2 is FYNNEI in the germline V gene. V was pared by 9 bases and J by 7 bases, with 5 bases of the junction left unmatched. The chain's CDR3 is CARSGTSGSNEQFF. The CDR3 nucleotides read TGTGCCAGATCCGGGACTAGCGGGAGTAATGAGCAGTTCTTC.

The chain combines TRBV18 with TRBJ2-3; 14 bases fit TRBD2. With V trimmed by 6 bases and J by 7 bases, 9 bases remained unmatched. This CDR3 is 16 amino acids long. Germline V gene sequence: CDR1 KGHSH, CDR2 LQKENI. CDR3 amino acids: CASSQGLAGGGHTQYF. In nucleotides, the CDR3 is TGTGCCAGCTCCCAAGGACTAGCGGGAGGAGGACATACGCAGTATTTT.

The genes are TRBV4-1 and TRBJ2-5; 11 nucleotides match TRBD1. This CDR3 region has 16 residues. Trimming cost V 1 base and J 3 bases; bases outside gene matches: 4. Germline V lookup: CDR1 MGHRA, CDR2 YSYEKL. The CDR3 DNA is TGCGCCAGCAGCCAAGGGGGACAGGGGGACGAAGAGACCCAGTACTTC. Translating it yields CASSQGGQGDEETQYF.

This clone was seen just once. The V and J genes are TRBV6-4 and TRBJ1-1; D might be TRBD1 (5 bases). The CDR3 runs to 13 residues. Germline values: CDR1 MRHNA, CDR2 SNTAGT. Trimming took off 8 bases at V and 12 bases at J, with 22 bases between the two ends. The CDR3 DNA is TGTGCCAGCGGCGGGGCACCCGGGACGGTGACTTTCTTT. Translated: CASGGAPGTVTFF.

The gene calls are TRBV14 and TRBJ2-5, with D perhaps matching TRBD1 (5 bases). Germline assignment: CDR1 SGHDN and CDR2 FVKESK. V was clipped by 2 bases and J by 0 bases, with 16 bases between them. This CDR3 comprises 17 residues. CDR3 sequence reads: CASSQRQGRFDQETQYF. The CDR3 nucleotides are TGTGCCAGCAGCCAACGCCAGGGAAGATTCGACCAAGAGACCCAGTACTTC.

This clone has a handful of counts. The chain carries TRBV30 and TRBJ2-3; possibly TRBD2 for D (7 bases). V lost 6 bases to trimming and J lost 4 bases, with 17 bases between them. Looked up from germline, CDR1 is GTSNPN and CDR2 is SVGIG (reference sequence). The CDR3 sequence is 14 residues long. The CDR3 sequence is CACRRRGGADTQYF. CDR3 bases: TGTGCCTGCCGCCGCAGAGGGGGGGCAGATACGCAGTATTTT.

V and J are TRBV5-6 and TRBJ2-1; TRBD2 agrees at 8 bases. V gave up 5 bases and J gave up 8 bases; unmatched junction bases: 9. Germline-derived CDR1 and CDR2 are SGHDT and YYEEEE. The CDR3 consists of 14 residues. The CDR3 spells CASSCRAGGDEQFF. The CDR3 DNA follows: TGTGCCAGCAGTTGTCGGGCGGGAGGAGATGAGCAGTTCTTC.

V usage is TRBV6-1 and J usage is TRBJ2-5; 8 positions agree with TRBD1. Germline-derived CDR1 and CDR2 are MNHNS and SASEGT. The CDR3 extends over 13 amino acids. The ends lost 7 bases at V and 4 bases at J; junction bases unmatched: 5. CDR3 bases: TGTGCCAGCAACCTGGACAGGGTAGAGACCCAGTACTTC. This encodes CASNLDRVETQYF.

The genes are TRBV5-1 and TRBJ2-7, with 9 positions matching TRBD1. The germline CDR1 and CDR2 sequences are SGHRS and YFSETQ. V was pared by 3 bases and J by 4 bases, with 8 bases of the junction left unmatched. The CDR3 contains 15 residues. The CDR3: CASSSPDRGSYEQYF. CDR3 in DNA: TGCGCCAGCAGCTCCCCGGACAGGGGATCGTACGAGCAGTACTTC.

This clone has just one count. The V gene is TRBV27, the J gene TRBJ2-3, with a tentative D call TRBD2 (6 bases). CDR3 length: 17 amino acids. Trimming stripped 5 bases from V and 3 bases from J, with 21 bases between. The V gene's germline CDR1 is MNHEY and CDR2 SMNVEV (reference sequence). CDR3 amino acids: CASSPERGTGETDTQYF. The CDR3 DNA is TGTGCCAGCAGTCCCGAACGTGGGACTGGAGAGACAGATACGCAGTATTTT.

The chain uses TRBV14 and TRBJ2-1, with 9 bases identical to TRBD2. The junction had 19 bases not matched to a gene; V was cut back by 4 bases and J by 9 bases. Germline CDR1 SGHDN, CDR2 FVKESK. The CDR3 contains 18 residues. CDR3: CASSRPPRAGGPGGEQFF. CDR3 coding DNA: TGTGCCAGCAGCCGACCTCCTCGGGCGGGAGGGCCAGGGGGTGAGCAGTTCTTC.

The chain recombines TRBV2 with TRBJ2-1; 13 positions match TRBD2. V shed 6 bases, J shed 0 bases, and the junction held 11 bases outside the gene matches. The CDR3 runs 19 residues. In germline, CDR1 is SNHLY, CDR2 FYNNEI. Written as DNA, the CDR3 is TGTGCCAGCAGATACACTAGCGGGAGGGCCGGGAGCTCCTACAATGAGCAGTTCTTC. It encodes CASRYTSGRAGSSYNEQFF.

There are a few counts of this clone. The chain is built from TRBV19 and TRBJ2-1; 7 nucleotides align to TRBD2. Germline V gene lookup returns CDR1 LNHDA and CDR2 SQIVND (reference sequence). The CDR3 loop spans 18 amino acids. V lost 3 bases, J lost 0 bases, and 11 bases stayed unmatched. CDR3 region: CASSIEGQTSASYNEQFF. The CDR3 DNA reads TGTGCCAGTAGTATTGAGGGTCAAACTAGCGCCTCCTACAATGAGCAGTTCTTC.

The chain combines TRBV4-1 with TRBJ2-5, with a tentative D call TRBD2 (6 bases). The CDR3 is 16 amino acids. Trimming stripped 5 bases from V and 4 bases from J, with 20 bases between. The germline V gene encodes CDR1 MGHRA and CDR2 YSYEKL. This chain's CDR3 is CASSGYGGEDGETQYF. In DNA form, the CDR3 reads TGCGCCAGCAGCGGATATGGAGGGGAAGATGGAGAGACCCAGTACTTC.